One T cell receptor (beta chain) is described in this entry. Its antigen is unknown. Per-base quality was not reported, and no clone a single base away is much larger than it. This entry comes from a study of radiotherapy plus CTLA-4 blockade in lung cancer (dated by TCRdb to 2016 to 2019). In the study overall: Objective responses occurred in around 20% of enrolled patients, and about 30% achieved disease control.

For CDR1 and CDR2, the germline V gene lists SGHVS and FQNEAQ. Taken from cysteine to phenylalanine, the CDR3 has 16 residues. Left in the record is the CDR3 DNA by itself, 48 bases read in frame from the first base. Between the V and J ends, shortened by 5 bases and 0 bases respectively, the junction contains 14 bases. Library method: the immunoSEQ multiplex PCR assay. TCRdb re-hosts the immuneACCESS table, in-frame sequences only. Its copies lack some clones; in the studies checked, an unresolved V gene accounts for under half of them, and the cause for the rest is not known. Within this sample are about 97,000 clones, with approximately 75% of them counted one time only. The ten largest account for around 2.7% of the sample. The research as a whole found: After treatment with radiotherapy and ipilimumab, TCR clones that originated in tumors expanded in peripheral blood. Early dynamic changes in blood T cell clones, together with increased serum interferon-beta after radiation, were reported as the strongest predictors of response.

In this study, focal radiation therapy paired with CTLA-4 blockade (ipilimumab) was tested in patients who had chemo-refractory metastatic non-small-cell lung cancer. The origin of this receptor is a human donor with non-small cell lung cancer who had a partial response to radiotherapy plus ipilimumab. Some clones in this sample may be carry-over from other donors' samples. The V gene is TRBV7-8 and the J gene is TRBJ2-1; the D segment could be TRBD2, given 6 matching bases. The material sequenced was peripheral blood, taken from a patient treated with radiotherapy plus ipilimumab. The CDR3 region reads CASSPLASSSYNEQFF. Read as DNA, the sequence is TGTGCCAGCAGCCCCCTAGCGTCAAGCTCCTACAATGAGCAGTTCTTC.